This T cell receptor (beta chain) was captured in a study of cytomegalovirus exposure and HLA in healthy donors. Overall study results and limits: Judged likely to be a sequencing artifact was a cluster of highly shared sequence variants.

This clone was counted only a few times. Its matching antigen is unknown. The PCR used 60 Vbeta and 13 Jbeta primers. Profiling relied on immunoSEQ multiplex PCR, and the TCRdb table lists in-frame clones only, not all of them. Of 99,000 or so clones listed, approximately 69% are singletons. Germline CDR1 and CDR2: KGHSH and LQKENI. This CDR3 comprises 14 residues. After removal of 1 base from V and 7 bases from J, the junction contained 4 bases not matched to a gene. The clonotype comes from a man under 40 in good health and CMV-seronegative. The chain uses TRBV18 and TRBJ1-5; 7 nucleotides line up with TRBD1. Input material: PBMCs. CDR3 amino acids: CASSPRQGGQPQHF. CDR3 DNA sequence: TGTGCCAGCTCACCACGACAGGGAGGACAGCCCCAGCATTTT.